This passage covers 4 T cell receptor beta chains from one sample sequenced in a study of CD8+ T cells in alopecia areata. cDNA prepared by RNA extraction and subsequent reverse transcription served as the template for sequencing. Assay used: immunoSEQ multiplex PCR; TCRdb lists only in-frame clones, some missing. This sample has around 180,000 clones, with roughly three fifths found just once. Regarding treatment: oral pan-JAK inhibitor, 5-10 mg twice daily. Material: CD4+ T cells sorted from blood, obtained around week 47, from a patient treated with tofacitinib. All receptors come from a human donor with alopecia areata.

This clone appeared once. The chain carries TRBV5-6 and TRBJ1-6; TRBD1 matches 7 bases. With 7 bases clipped from V and 10 bases from J, the junction kept 8 bases outside the gene matches. The CDR3 has 13 residues. From germline, CDR1 is SGHDT and CDR2 YYEEEE. The CDR3 loop reads CASRADRTSPLHF. The CDR3 DNA reads as TGTGCCAGCCGCGCGGACAGGACGTCACCCCTCCACTTT.

The chain is built from TRBV2 and TRBJ2-1; 14 bases match TRBD2. This CDR3 spans 16 amino acids. Germline lookup yields CDR1 SNHLY and CDR2 FYNNEI. V trimming: 8 bases; J trimming: 7 bases; junction bases outside the gene matches: 10. The DNA for the CDR3 is TGTGCCAGCTTAACGACTAGCGGGGGGGCCATGAATGAGCAGTTCTTC. As protein: CASLTTSGGAMNEQFF.

The chain has TRBV5-6 and TRBJ2-3; D gene unclear. Between the trimmed V and J ends, which lost 1 base and 4 bases, there was a span of 4 bases. The CDR3 extends over 12 amino acids. CDR1 is SGHDT and CDR2 is YYEEEE in the germline V gene. CDR3 sequence: CASSLTPDTQYF. CDR3 DNA sequence: TGTGCCAGCAGCTTGACCCCAGATACGCAGTATTTT.

This clone was seen more than once but under ten times. This chain joins TRBV2 and TRBJ2-7; D not certain. Germline CDR1 reads SNHLY; CDR2 reads FYNNEI. The CDR3 totals 11 residues. V shed 4 bases and J shed 1 base, with 2 bases lying between them. The DNA of the CDR3 is TGTGCCAGCAGTGGGTCCTACGAGCAGTACTTC. Translation gives CASSGSYEQYF.